This entry lists 11 T cell receptor beta chains sequenced from one sample in a study of T-cell reconstitution after alpha-beta-depleted transplantation in children. Construction of the TCRbeta library involved unique molecular identifiers. TCRdb used MiXCR to reprocess the PCR reads, holding one entry per CDR3 protein. The sample has 240,000 or so distinct CDR3 sequences, roughly 8.2% seen once. Sequences were derived from PBMCs, mostly from graft donor cells, sampled 180 days after TCRalphabeta/CD19-depleted stem cell transplant. Receptor source: a male patient aged 5 to 17 who had a stem cell transplant for acute lymphoblastic leukemia, so the T cells may come from the graft donor.

This clonotype was observed many times. The chain has TRBV19 and TRBJ2-7; 7 nucleotides agree with TRBD1. The J segment lost 3 bases and the V segment lost 3 bases, leaving 8 bases of the junction unmatched. CDR1 is LNHDA, CDR2 SQIVND, per germline (reference sequence). CDR3 length equals 15 residues. DNA of the CDR3: TGTGCCAGTAGTATTGGTACAGGGGACCTCTACGAGCAGTACTTC. Encoded protein: CASSIGTGDLYEQYF.

In its sample, this clonotype was seen many times. The chain uses TRBV9 and TRBJ2-1; 8 bases agree with TRBD2. Germline loops: CDR1 SGDLS, CDR2 YYNGEE. V gave up 2 bases and J gave up 6 bases; unmatched junction bases: 7. The CDR3 spans 15 residues. The CDR3 sequence is CASSVAGGRGNEQFF. The CDR3 DNA reads as TGTGCCAGCAGCGTTGCGGGAGGTCGGGGCAATGAGCAGTTCTTC.

The sample holds many counts of this clonotype. The chain links TRBV5-1 to TRBJ2-3; 11 bases are shared with TRBD2. This CDR3 comprises 15 residues. Trimming at V came to 1 base and at J to 4 bases, leaving 2 bases not matched to a gene. CDR1 and CDR2 from the germline V gene are SGHRS and YFSETQ. The CDR3 nucleotides read TGCGCCAGCAGCTTGACTAGCGGGAGTGCAGATACGCAGTATTTT. Translated, it gives CASSLTSGSADTQYF.

In the case of this clonotype: Just one base apart from a much larger clone, this may be a read error. The J gene is TRBJ2-1, the V gene TRBV12-3 or TRBV12-4, with 10 bases fitting TRBD2. The CDR3 covers 18 residues. The DNA of the CDR3 is TGTGTCAGCAGTTTACCCCGGACTAGCGGACGACTTTACAATGAGCAGTTCTTC. Protein sequence: CVSSLPRTSGRLYNEQFF.

This clonotype came up many times. The chain employs TRBV6-2 or TRBV6-3 and TRBJ2-3; TRBD2 aligns across 9 bases. With 2 bases clipped from V and 0 bases from J, the junction kept 3 bases outside the gene matches. Per the germline V gene, CDR1 is MNHEY and CDR2 is SVGEGT. CDR3 length equals 16 residues. The CDR3 DNA follows: TGTGCCAGCAGTTACCGGCGGGGGGGTAGCACAGATACGCAGTATTTT. As protein: CASSYRRGGSTDTQYF.

This clonotype was seen ten or more times. V and J are TRBV24-1 and TRBJ2-5; D is unclear. Germline V lookup: CDR1 KGHDR, CDR2 SFDVKD. Trimming removed 1 base at V and 5 bases at J, with 4 bases between. The CDR3 contains 12 residues. CDR3 protein: CATSDFSETQYF. The CDR3 nucleotides read TGTGCCACCAGTGATTTCTCGGAGACCCAGTACTTC.

This clonotype was counted a few times. This sequence joins TRBV7-9 and TRBJ1-2, with TRBD1 as a possible D gene (5 bases). The CDR3 spans 16 residues. V shed 5 bases and J shed 5 bases, with 21 bases lying between them. Germline assignment: CDR1 SEHNR and CDR2 FQNEAQ (reference sequence). This chain's CDR3 is CASSPRQAGTPYGYTF. For the CDR3, the DNA is TGTGCCAGCAGCCCGCGTCAGGCCGGGACTCCTTATGGCTACACCTTC.

J is TRBJ2-7 and V is TRBV4-3, with 7 bases matching TRBD1. The CDR3 is made up of 13 amino acids. V was clipped by 4 bases and J by 7 bases; unmatched bases: 7. The germline gives CDR1 LGHNA, CDR2 YSLEER. The CDR3 sequence: CASSPLPGQEQYF. The CDR3, as DNA: TGCGCCAGCAGCCCCCTCCCGGGACAGGAGCAGTACTTC.

This clonotype was counted ten times or more. The CDR3 DNA sequence: TGTGCCAGCAGTTTAGCGAATGAGACTGGACAAAGGTACGAGCAGTACTTC. It yields the protein CASSLANETGQRYEQYF. The chain couples TRBV12-3 or TRBV12-4 to TRBJ2-7, with a tentative D call TRBD1 (5 bases). CDR3 size: 17 residues. The germline V and J ends were trimmed by 0 bases and 4 bases, with 19 bases remaining between them.

Ten or more counts support this clonotype. The CDR3 is CASSSLAGVETQYF. The CDR3 bases are TGTGCCAGCAGTTCCTTAGCGGGAGTAGAGACCCAGTACTTC. The chain recombines TRBV28 with TRBJ2-5; 9 bases align to TRBD2. V was pared by 4 bases and J by 4 bases, with 4 bases of the junction left unmatched. CDR1 and CDR2 from the germline V gene are MDHEN and SYDVKM. The CDR3 has 14 residues.

In this sample, this clonotype turned up many times. The genes are TRBV12-3 or TRBV12-4 and TRBJ2-2, with D maybe TRBD1 (5 bases). Trimming took 3 bases from V and 4 from J, leaving 9 bases between them. This CDR3 is built from 14 residues. CDR3 DNA: TGTGCCAGCAGTTTCCCAGGGTTCACCGGGGAGCTGTTTTTT. Residues: CASSFPGFTGELFF.